One and the same sample provided the 27 T cell receptor beta chains below, sequenced in a study of control samples from healthy donors and cancer patients. Profiling relied on immunoSEQ multiplex PCR, and the TCRdb table lists in-frame clones only, not all of them. The sample consists of 150,000 or so clones, over 85% of them appearing once. The specimen sequenced was blood. These receptors came from a man younger than 40 in good health.

This clone was picked up one time. This chain uses TRBV6-5 with TRBJ1-2, with 10 bases identical to TRBD1. The CDR3 is made up of 16 amino acids. Germline V gene lookup returns CDR1 MNHEY and CDR2 SVGAGI. V shed 2 bases and J 0 bases; nucleotides not matched to a gene: 3. The CDR3 region is CASSYGTGETNYGYTF. In nucleotides, the CDR3 is TGTGCCAGCAGTTACGGGACAGGGGAAACTAACTATGGCTACACCTTC.

This chain uses TRBV27 with TRBJ1-6; TRBD1 agrees at 7 bases. Germline CDR1 reads MNHEY; CDR2 reads SMNVEV (reference sequence). The V gene end was trimmed by 7 bases and the J gene end by 7 bases; junction bases not matched to a gene: 10. CDR3 length equals 15 residues. The CDR3: CASIQNRGANSPLHF. In DNA, the CDR3 is TGTGCCAGCATTCAAAACAGGGGCGCCAATTCACCCCTCCACTTT.

In DNA, the CDR3 is TGCGCCAGCAGCCAGCCCGACATAGGTGAGCAGTTCTTC. Its translation is CASSQPDIGEQFF. The rearrangement joins TRBV4-3 to TRBJ2-1; unclear D gene. The germline V gene has CDR1 LGHNA and CDR2 YSLEER. Trimming pared 3 bases from V and 9 bases from J, leaving 12 bases between. The CDR3 covers 13 residues.

The chain joins TRBV19 to TRBJ2-1, with D perhaps TRBD1 (5 bases). Germline CDR1 LNHDA, CDR2 SQIVND (reference sequence). The CDR3 is made up of 16 amino acids. V lost 5 bases and J 2 bases, leaving 16 bases between the germline ends. CDR3: CASSPPLWGPYNEQFF. The CDR3 coding sequence is TGTGCCAGTAGTCCCCCCCTTTGGGGCCCCTACAATGAGCAGTTCTTC.

This clone came up a few times. The gene calls are TRBV4-1 and TRBJ2-7; D may correspond to TRBD1 or TRBD2 (5 bases each). V was shortened by 0 bases and J by 3 bases, with 15 bases between the two germline ends. The CDR3 is made up of 16 amino acids. Germline CDR1 MGHRA, CDR2 YSYEKL. The CDR3 is CASSQDFVVGGYEQYF. The CDR3 DNA sequence: TGCGCCAGCAGCCAAGATTTCGTGGTTGGGGGCTACGAGCAGTACTTC.

The gene calls are TRBV18 and TRBJ2-3; D is possibly TRBD1 (5 bases). This CDR3 is 14 amino acids long. CDR1 is KGHSH, CDR2 LQKENI, per germline. The V end was cut by 8 bases, the J end by 1 base, with 13 bases between. The CDR3 sequence is CASREGVGTDTQYF. The CDR3 nucleotides read TGTGCCAGCCGAGAAGGGGTCGGCACAGATACGCAGTATTTT.

This clone came up once. J is TRBJ2-4 and V is TRBV7-2, with D tentatively TRBD1 or TRBD2 (5 bases each). The germline V gene has CDR1 SGHTA and CDR2 FQGNSA. V gave up 2 bases and J gave up 0 bases, with 17 bases separating them. The CDR3 has 18 residues. The CDR3 DNA follows: TGTGCCAGCAGCTTAAACCGTCTTGAGGGGCTAGCCAAAAACATTCAGTACTTC. Residues: CASSLNRLEGLAKNIQYF. Based on the CDR3 plus reference TRBV7-2 and TRBJ2-4, the full variable domain is GAGVSQSPSNKVTEKGKDVELRCDPISGHTALYWYRQSLGQGLEFLIYFQGNSAPDKSGLPSDRFSAERTGGSVSTLTIQRTQQEDSAVYLCASSLNRLEGLAKNIQYFGAGTRLSVL.

The rearrangement links TRBV4-3 to TRBJ1-5; D gene uncertain. The CDR3 is made up of 13 amino acids. V was cut by 0 bases and J by 7 bases, with 7 bases left in between. Germline lookup yields CDR1 LGHNA and CDR2 YSLEER. The CDR3 DNA is TGCGCCAGCAGCCAAGATCCCCAACAGCCCCAGCATTTT. Its protein is CASSQDPQQPQHF.

V usage is TRBV14 and J usage is TRBJ2-2, with TRBD2 identical over 8 bases. This CDR3 is 15 amino acids long. The V segment lost 3 bases and the J segment 5 bases; nucleotides outside the gene matches: 5. Germline V CDR1 and CDR2: SGHDN, FVKESK. CDR3 sequence (DNA): TGTGCCAGCAGCCAGAATAAGCGGGAGACCGGGGAGCTGTTTTTT. It is translated as CASSQNKRETGELFF.

The chain employs TRBV28 and TRBJ2-3, with 8 bases matching TRBD1. Per the germline V gene, CDR1 is MDHEN and CDR2 is SYDVKM. The V and J ends lost 3 bases and 0 bases, in that order; junction bases with no gene match: 5. The CDR3 totals 16 residues. In nucleotides, the CDR3 is TGTGCCAGCAGTTTGGGCAGGGGGCTTAGCACAGATACGCAGTATTTT. This encodes CASSLGRGLSTDTQYF.

The rearrangement uses TRBV11-2 and TRBJ2-3, with a weak D call TRBD2 (7 bases). V lost 4 bases to trimming and J lost 4 bases, with 18 bases between them. CDR3 length: 16 residues. From germline, CDR1 is SGHAT and CDR2 FQNNGV. The CDR3 protein is CASSSLRRRGPDTQYF. Here the CDR3 DNA reads TGTGCCAGCAGCTCCCTGAGGAGGCGGGGGCCAGATACGCAGTATTTT. The complete variable domain, with remaining parts taken from reference TRBV11-2 and TRBJ2-3, reads EAGVAQSPRYKIIEKRQSVAFWCNPISGHATLYWYQQILGQGPKLLIQFQNNGVVDDSQLPKDRFSAERLKGVDSTLKIQPAKLEDSAVYLCASSSLRRRGPDTQYFGPGTRLTVL.

The rearrangement joins TRBV11-2 to TRBJ1-5, with D possibly matching TRBD1 (6 bases). The germline V gene has CDR1 SGHAT and CDR2 FQNNGV. There are 17 residues in the CDR3. V lost 5 bases and J 5 bases, leaving 22 bases between the germline ends. The CDR3 DNA reads as TGTGCCAGCAGCCGCTTCGGGGGGCGCAGGGGTGATCAGCCCCAGCATTTT. It is translated as CASSRFGGRRGDQPQHF.

This clone came up once. This sequence joins TRBV15 and TRBJ1-2; D remains unclear. V was cut by 1 base and J by 4 bases, with 10 bases left in between. Germline CDR1 LNHNV, CDR2 YYDKDF (reference sequence). The length of the CDR3 is 14 residues. The CDR3 reads CATSRAVGSYGYTF. The CDR3 DNA sequence: TGTGCCACCAGCAGAGCTGTCGGATCCTATGGCTACACCTTC.

The V gene is TRBV3-1 (or the pseudogene TRBV3-2), the J gene TRBJ2-7; D is perhaps TRBD1 or TRBD2 (5 bases each). The CDR3 contains 15 residues. Germline lookup yields CDR1 LGHDT and CDR2 YNNKEL (reference sequence). V was cut by 4 bases and J by 0 bases, with 13 bases left in between. The CDR3 loop reads CASSLRGADSYEQYF. The CDR3 DNA follows: TGTGCCAGCAGCCTCCGGGGCGCGGACTCCTACGAGCAGTACTTC.

CDR3 coding DNA: TGTGCCAGTAGTAGCCCAGCTAACCCCTTTGGTTCCTACAATGAGCAGTTCTTC. Translation: CASSSPANPFGSYNEQFF. The J gene is TRBJ2-1, the V gene TRBV19; D uncertain. The CDR3 spans 18 residues. The V end lost 4 bases, the J end lost 1 base, and 20 bases lay between the germline ends. Germline V CDR1 and CDR2: LNHDA, SQIVND (reference sequence).

The chain recombines TRBV7-8 with TRBJ2-3; D may be TRBD1 (6 bases). Germline values: CDR1 SGHVS, CDR2 FQNEAQ. Trimming shortened V by 1 base and J by 1 base, and 6 bases separated the two germline ends. The CDR3 length is 14 residues. The CDR3 coding sequence is TGTGCCAGCAGCTTAGGACAGGGCACAGATACGCAGTATTTT. Its translation: CASSLGQGTDTQYF.

CDR3 sequence (DNA): TGCAGCATTGGCCGGAACACCTACGAGCAGTACTTC. This encodes CSIGRNTYEQYF. The rearrangement joins TRBV29-1 to TRBJ2-7; D uncertain. V shed 8 bases and J shed 2 bases, with 13 bases lying between them. The CDR3 runs to 12 residues. The germline CDR1 and CDR2 sequences are SQVTM and ANQGSEA.

The chain links TRBV30 to TRBJ2-3; D possibly corresponds to TRBD2 (5 bases). Germline V gene lookup returns CDR1 GTSNPN and CDR2 SVGIG (reference sequence). Trimming took off 0 bases at V and 3 bases at J, with 10 bases between the two ends. This CDR3 is built from 14 residues. The CDR3 loop reads CAWSVGPGTDTQYF. The CDR3 bases are TGTGCCTGGAGTGTAGGCCCGGGAACAGATACGCAGTATTTT. Based on the CDR3 plus reference TRBV30 and TRBJ2-3, the full variable domain is SQTIHQWPATLVQPVGSPLSLECTVEGTSNPNLYWYRQAAGRGLQLLFYSVGIGQISSEVPQNLSASRPQDRQFILSSKKLLLSDSGFYLCAWSVGPGTDTQYFGPGTRLTVL.

The rearrangement uses TRBV7-2 and TRBJ2-1; 9 bases fit TRBD2. The J segment lost 9 bases and the V segment lost 1 base, leaving 10 bases of the junction unmatched. Germline CDR1 is SGHTA and CDR2 is FQGNSA. The CDR3 contains 16 residues. The DNA for the CDR3 is TGTGCCAGCAGCTTAGAGGCTAGCGGGAACTGGGGTGAGCAGTTCTTC. This codes for CASSLEASGNWGEQFF.

The chain links TRBV5-6 to TRBJ1-1; possibly TRBD1 for D (6 bases). Trimming took off 2 bases at V and 11 bases at J, with 16 bases between the two ends. The CDR3 runs to 13 residues. Germline CDR1 reads SGHDT; CDR2 reads YYEEEE. This CDR3 is CASSFRDTHEAFF. The CDR3 DNA is TGTGCCAGCAGCTTCAGGGACACACATGAGGCTTTCTTT. The variable domain in full, completed from reference TRBV5-6 and TRBJ1-1, reads DAGVTQSPTHLIKTRGQQVTLRCSPKSGHDTVSWYQQALGQGPQFIFQYYEEEERQRGNFPDRFSGHQFPNYSSELNVNALLLGDSALYLCASSFRDTHEAFFGQGTRLTVV.

This chain uses TRBV5-1 with TRBJ2-3, with D perhaps TRBD2 (6 bases). The CDR3 loop spans 17 amino acids. Trimming stripped 0 bases from V and 2 bases from J, with 16 bases between. CDR1 and CDR2 from the germline V gene are SGHRS and YFSETQ. The CDR3 protein is CASSLDGGRTITDTQYF. CDR3 sequence (DNA): TGCGCCAGCAGCTTGGATGGGGGGAGGACTATCACAGATACGCAGTATTTT.

This clone has just a few counts. The DNA for the CDR3 is TGCGCCAGCAGCTTAGATACAGGGTTGGTGGGGTCCGGGGCCAACGTCCTGACTTTC. Protein product: CASSLDTGLVGSGANVLTF. The chain combines TRBV5-1 with TRBJ2-6; a possible D gene is TRBD1 (6 bases). The CDR3 loop spans 19 amino acids. The germline CDR1 and CDR2 sequences are SGHRS and YFSETQ. V dropped 2 bases and J dropped 4 bases, with 22 bases sitting between them.

The chain carries TRBV7-9 and TRBJ2-1; 12 nucleotides agree with TRBD1. Germline V gene data show CDR1 as SEHNR and CDR2 as FQNEAQ (reference sequence). Unmatched junction bases numbered 12, after V lost 5 bases and J lost 10 bases. The CDR3 has 16 amino acids. In DNA, the CDR3 is TGTGCCAGCAGCACCTTACCGGGACAGGGGGCATGGGAGCAGTTCTTC. It codes for CASSTLPGQGAWEQFF.

This clone occurred a few times. The chain couples TRBV7-9 to TRBJ2-7; D is undetermined. This CDR3 region has 14 residues. V gave up 3 bases and J gave up 1 base, with 10 bases separating them. Germline loops: CDR1 SEHNR, CDR2 FQNEAQ (reference sequence). CDR3 DNA: TGTGCCAGCAGCTTTTCTTTGGGGTCCTACGAGCAGTACTTC. Its translation is CASSFSLGSYEQYF.

V is TRBV9 and J is TRBJ2-1, with D unresolved. V lost 3 bases and J 9 bases, leaving 7 bases between the germline ends. Germline CDR1 and CDR2: SGDLS and YYNGEE. There are 11 residues in the CDR3. The CDR3: CASSAYGEQFF. In DNA, the CDR3 is TGTGCCAGCAGCGCCTACGGTGAGCAGTTCTTC.

This clone was detected once. This chain connects TRBV9 to TRBJ2-2; D not resolved. The CDR3 is made up of 14 amino acids. Germline CDR1 reads SGDLS; CDR2 reads YYNGEE. V gave up 4 bases and J gave up 6 bases, with 13 bases separating them. CDR3 sequence reads: CASSPLNSAGELFF. The DNA of the CDR3 is TGTGCCAGCAGCCCCCTGAATTCGGCCGGGGAGCTGTTTTTT.

This clone was seen just once. V gene TRBV5-1 combines with J gene TRBJ2-2; D gene unclear. V dropped 3 bases and J dropped 2 bases, with 5 bases sitting between them. The CDR3 loop spans 13 amino acids. Germline CDR1 and CDR2: SGHRS and YFSETQ. The CDR3 loop is CASSSENTGELFF. The CDR3 DNA sequence: TGCGCCAGCAGCTCCGAAAACACCGGGGAGCTGTTTTTT. Supplemented by reference TRBV5-1 and TRBJ2-2, the full variable domain reads KAGVTQTPRYLIKTRGQQVTLSCSPISGHRSVSWYQQTPGQGLQFLFEYFSETQRNKGNFPGRFSGRQFSNSRSEMNVSTLELGDSALYLCASSSENTGELFFGEGSRLTVL.